Below, one T cell receptor (beta chain) is given with its context. This sample is drawn from a study of blood T cell repertoires in COVID-19. TCRdb keeps only in-frame clones here, not all; method: immunoSEQ multiplex PCR. The data show about 20,000 clones, with more than 90% seen just once and 7.4% held by the top ten. Trimming removed 2 bases from V and 4 bases from J; junction bases left unmatched: 1. The CDR3 has 15 amino acids. Germline CDR1 SGHAT, CDR2 FQNNGV. The J gene is TRBJ2-5, the V gene TRBV11-2, with 13 bases fitting TRBD2. The sequence was obtained from a man aged 65 to 79 with active COVID-19. Sequencing was carried out using peripheral blood. CDR3 in DNA: TGTGCCAGCAGCTTAACTAGCGGGGGGGCAGAGACCCAGTACTTC. This gives the protein CASSLTSGGAETQYF.